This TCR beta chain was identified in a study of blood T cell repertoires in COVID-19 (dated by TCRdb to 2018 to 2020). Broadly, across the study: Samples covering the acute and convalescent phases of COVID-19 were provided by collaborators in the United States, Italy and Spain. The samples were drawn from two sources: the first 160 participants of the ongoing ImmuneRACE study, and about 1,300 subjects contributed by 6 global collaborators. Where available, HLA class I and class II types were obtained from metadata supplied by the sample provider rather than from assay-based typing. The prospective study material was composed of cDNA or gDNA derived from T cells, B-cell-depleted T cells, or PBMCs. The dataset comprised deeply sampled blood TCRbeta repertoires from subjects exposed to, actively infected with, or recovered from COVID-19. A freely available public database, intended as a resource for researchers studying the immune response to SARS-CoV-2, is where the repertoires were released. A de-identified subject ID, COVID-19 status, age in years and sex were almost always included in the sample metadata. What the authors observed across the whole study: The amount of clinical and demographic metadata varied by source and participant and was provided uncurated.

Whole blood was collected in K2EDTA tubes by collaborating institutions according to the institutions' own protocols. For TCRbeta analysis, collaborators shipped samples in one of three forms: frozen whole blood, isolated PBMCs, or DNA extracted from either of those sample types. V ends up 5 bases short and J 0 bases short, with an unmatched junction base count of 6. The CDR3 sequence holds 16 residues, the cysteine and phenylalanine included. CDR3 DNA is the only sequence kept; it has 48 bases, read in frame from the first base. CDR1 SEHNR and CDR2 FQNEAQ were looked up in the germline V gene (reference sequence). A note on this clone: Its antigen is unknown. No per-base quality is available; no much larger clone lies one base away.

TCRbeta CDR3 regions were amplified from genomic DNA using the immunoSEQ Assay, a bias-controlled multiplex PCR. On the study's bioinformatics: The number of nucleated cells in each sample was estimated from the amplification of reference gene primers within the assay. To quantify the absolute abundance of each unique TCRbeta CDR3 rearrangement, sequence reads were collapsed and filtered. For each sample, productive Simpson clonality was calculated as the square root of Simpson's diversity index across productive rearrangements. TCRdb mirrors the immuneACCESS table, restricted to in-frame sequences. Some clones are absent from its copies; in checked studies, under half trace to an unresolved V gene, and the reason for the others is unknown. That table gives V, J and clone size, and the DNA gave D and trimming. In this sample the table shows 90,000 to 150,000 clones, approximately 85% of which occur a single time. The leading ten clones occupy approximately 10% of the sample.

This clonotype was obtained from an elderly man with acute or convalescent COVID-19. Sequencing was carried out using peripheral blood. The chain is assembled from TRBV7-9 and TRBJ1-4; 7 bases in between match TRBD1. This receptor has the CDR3 CASSRGTETTNEKLFF. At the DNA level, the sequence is TGTGCCAGCAGCCGCGGGACAGAGACAACTAATGAAAAACTGTTTTTT.